This T cell receptor (beta chain) was identified during a study of shared clonotypes between healthy human individuals. Whole-study results and caveats: Sharing across four donors was seen in around 5.1% of naive CD4 clonotypes.

Data came from immunoSEQ multiplex PCR; TCRdb stores just in-frame clones and leaves some out. The sample has roughly 2.5 million clones, around nine tenths seen once. Regarding this clone: Antigen: not known.

Trimming took 3 bases from V and 1 from J, leaving 12 bases between them. This CDR3 is built from 16 residues. CDR1 MNHNS and CDR2 SASEGT come from the germline V gene. The sequence was obtained from a man aged 18 to 30 in good health. Sequenced sample: naive CD4+ T cells sorted from blood. As for subset: CD45RA+ positively selected. The genes are TRBV6-1 and TRBJ2-2; D gene ambiguous. In DNA, the CDR3 is TGTGCCAGCAGTGACCGCCTCTCAGGGAACACCGGGGAGCTGTTTTTT. Translated, it gives CASSDRLSGNTGELFF.